The 19 T cell receptor beta chains in this list originate from one sample, sequenced in a study of blood T cell repertoires in COVID-19. Assay used: immunoSEQ multiplex PCR; TCRdb lists only in-frame clones, some missing. This sample yields 400,000 to 550,000 clones, of which around 88% are seen a single time; roughly 4% belongs to the top ten. Material for sequencing was peripheral blood. The receptors derive from a woman between 25 and 40 years old with acute or convalescent COVID-19.

The chain carries TRBV29-1 and TRBJ1-1; 9 bases agree with TRBD1. V shed 4 bases and J 6 bases; nucleotides not matched to a gene: 3. Germline V CDR1 and CDR2: SQVTM, ANQGSEA. The CDR3 contains 12 residues. As DNA, the CDR3 is TGCAGCGTTGTAGGGACAGGGCCTGAAGCTTTCTTT. It translates to CSVVGTGPEAFF. The complete variable domain, with remaining parts taken from reference TRBV29-1 and TRBJ1-1, reads SAVISQKPSRDICQRGTSLTIQCQVDSQVTMMFWYRQQPGQSLTLIATANQGSEATYESGFVIDKFPISRPNLTFSTLTVSNMSPEDSSIYLCSVVGTGPEAFFGQGTRLTVV.

The CDR3 region is CASSLAQGDTEAFF. CDR3 sequence (DNA): TGTGCCAGCAGCTTAGCGCAGGGGGACACTGAAGCTTTCTTT. The chain carries TRBV11-2 and TRBJ1-1, with 7 nucleotides matching TRBD1. V was clipped by 1 base and J by 3 bases; unmatched bases: 2. There are 14 residues in the CDR3. Germline V gene data show CDR1 as SGHAT and CDR2 as FQNNGV. Looking up the rest from reference TRBV11-2 and TRBJ1-1 gives the full variable domain: EAGVAQSPRYKIIEKRQSVAFWCNPISGHATLYWYQQILGQGPKLLIQFQNNGVVDDSQLPKDRFSAERLKGVDSTLKIQPAKLEDSAVYLCASSLAQGDTEAFFGQGTRLTVV.

The V call is TRBV7-9, the J call TRBJ2-1; 10 bases are shared with TRBD1. With V trimmed by 3 bases and J by 8 bases, 4 bases remained unmatched. CDR1 and CDR2 (germline): SEHNR, FQNEAQ (reference sequence). The CDR3 is 14 amino acids. CDR3 nucleotide sequence: TGTGCCAGCAGCTTCCGGGACAGGGGTCATGAGCAGTTCTTC. It specifies CASSFRDRGHEQFF.

This chain connects TRBV7-8 to TRBJ2-5; possibly TRBD2 for D (6 bases). The germline V and J ends were trimmed by 7 bases and 4 bases, with 19 bases remaining between them. Germline lookup yields CDR1 SGHVS and CDR2 FQNEAQ. The CDR3 spans 15 residues. This CDR3 is CASTQPGGLGETQYF. The DNA for the CDR3 is TGTGCCAGCACCCAACCCGGGGGATTGGGAGAGACCCAGTACTTC.

The rearrangement joins TRBV5-1 to TRBJ2-3, with 7 bases matching TRBD2. V shed 3 bases, J shed 9 bases, and the junction held 22 bases outside the gene matches. The CDR3 runs to 18 residues. Germline V CDR1 and CDR2: SGHRS, YFSETQ. CDR3 sequence reads: CASSSEQYPTKRGVTQYF. The CDR3 bases are TGCGCCAGCAGCTCCGAACAATACCCTACCAAGCGGGGAGTGACGCAGTATTTT.

This clone is a singleton in its sample. The chain couples TRBV7-9 to TRBJ2-7; D is perhaps TRBD1 (6 bases). Germline V gene lookup returns CDR1 SEHNR and CDR2 FQNEAQ (reference sequence). The CDR3 totals 17 residues. Trimming stripped 1 base from V and 5 bases from J, with 21 bases between. CDR3 loop: CASSLGTDTNYGDEQYF. As DNA, the CDR3 is TGTGCCAGCAGCTTAGGGACAGACACCAATTACGGAGACGAGCAGTACTTC.

The genes are TRBV5-1 and TRBJ2-1; 7 bases fit TRBD1. Germline V gene sequence: CDR1 SGHRS, CDR2 YFSETQ. The J segment lost 0 bases and the V segment lost 0 bases, leaving 3 bases of the junction unmatched. The CDR3 totals 16 residues. The CDR3 loop is CASSLGQGSSYNEQFF. CDR3 sequence (DNA): TGCGCCAGCAGCTTGGGACAGGGAAGCTCCTACAATGAGCAGTTCTTC.

The chain recombines TRBV7-9 with TRBJ2-1, with 7 nucleotides matching TRBD1. Germline CDR1 is SEHNR and CDR2 is FQNEAQ (reference sequence). The CDR3 loop spans 14 amino acids. With V trimmed by 11 bases and J by 2 bases, 9 bases remained unmatched. This CDR3 reads CAGIQGETYNEQFF. As DNA, the CDR3 is TGTGCCGGAATCCAGGGGGAAACCTACAATGAGCAGTTCTTC.

The V and J genes are TRBV7-9 and TRBJ2-5; D uncertain. V lost 8 bases to trimming and J lost 9 bases, with 22 bases between them. CDR3 size: 14 residues. The germline V gene has CDR1 SEHNR and CDR2 FQNEAQ (reference sequence). CDR3 loop: CASHAHQVPAAQYF. The DNA for the CDR3 is TGTGCCAGCCATGCCCACCAAGTACCCGCGGCCCAGTACTTC.

This clone was picked up a small number of times. This chain joins TRBV12-5 and TRBJ1-1; D gene uncertain. The germline V gene has CDR1 LGHNT and CDR2 FRNRAP. This CDR3 is built from 13 residues. Trimming shortened V by 2 bases and J by 0 bases, and 4 bases separated the two germline ends. Written as DNA, the CDR3 is TGTGCTAGTGGTTTGTATATGAACACTGAAGCTTTCTTT. Its translation: CASGLYMNTEAFF.

The chain has TRBV28 and TRBJ2-5; D may be TRBD2 (6 bases). V was clipped by 2 bases and J by 5 bases, with 9 bases between them. This CDR3 is built from 13 residues. Germline V CDR1 and CDR2: MDHEN, SYDVKM. The CDR3 DNA follows: TGTGCCAGCAGTTTAGCGGGGCCGGAGACCCAGTACTTC. Protein: CASSLAGPETQYF.

The V and J genes are TRBV9 and TRBJ2-1; tentative D call: TRBD2 (5 bases). V lost 4 bases and J lost 2, with 19 bases in between. The V gene's germline CDR1 is SGDLS and CDR2 YYNGEE. The CDR3 contains 17 residues. This CDR3 is CASSIARTRTPYNEQFF. Written as DNA, the CDR3 is TGTGCCAGCAGCATCGCTCGGACTCGGACTCCCTACAATGAGCAGTTCTTC.

CDR3 sequence reads: CASSLSHRRREGYTF. The CDR3 coding sequence is TGTGCCAGCAGTTTATCTCACAGGCGGCGTGAGGGCTACACCTTC. The rearrangement joins TRBV28 to TRBJ1-2; tentative D call: TRBD1 (5 bases). The CDR3 consists of 15 residues. In germline, CDR1 is MDHEN, CDR2 SYDVKM. The V and J ends lost 1 base and 8 bases respectively, with 17 bases between them.

This rearrangement joins TRBV3-1 (or the pseudogene TRBV3-2) to TRBJ2-2; a weak D match, TRBD2 (5 bases). Germline loops: CDR1 LGHDT, CDR2 YNNKEL (reference sequence). Trimming shortened V by 2 bases and J by 2 bases, and 12 bases separated the two germline ends. CDR3 length: 16 residues. In DNA, the CDR3 is TGTGCCAGCAGCCAATTCCCCGGGGTAAACACCGGGGAGCTGTTTTTT. Its protein product is CASSQFPGVNTGELFF.

V and J are TRBV5-5 and TRBJ2-7; D is possibly TRBD1 (5 bases). From germline, CDR1 is SGHKS and CDR2 YYEKEE (reference sequence). V was clipped by 2 bases and J by 2 bases, with 14 bases between them. The CDR3 runs to 15 residues. The CDR3 reads CASSFMSDRPYEQYF. The CDR3 region has the DNA TGTGCCAGCAGCTTCATGTCCGACAGACCCTACGAGCAGTACTTC.

Details on this clone: This CDR3 is also generated by other DNA sequences in the sample. The chain uses TRBV3-1 (or the pseudogene TRBV3-2) and TRBJ2-7; possibly TRBD1 for D (6 bases). In germline, CDR1 is LGHDT, CDR2 YNNKEL (reference sequence). The CDR3 is 12 residues long. V was trimmed by 5 bases and J by 4 bases, leaving 9 bases between them. DNA for the CDR3: TGTGCCAGCAGCACTCAGGGGTACGAGCAGTACTTC. This sequence encodes CASSTQGYEQYF.

The chain is built from TRBV4-1 and TRBJ1-5; D might be TRBD1 (5 bases). The CDR3 is 15 amino acids. Germline V gene sequence: CDR1 MGHRA, CDR2 YSYEKL. V was pared by 4 bases and J by 6 bases, with 16 bases between. CDR3 protein: CASSLVTAPSQPQHF. CDR3 DNA: TGCGCCAGCAGCCTTGTGACAGCCCCAAGTCAGCCCCAGCATTTT.

This chain connects TRBV15 to TRBJ2-7; TRBD1 matches at 8 bases. CDR3 length equals 19 residues. Germline assignment: CDR1 LNHNV and CDR2 YYDKDF (reference sequence). J gave up 1 base and V 1 base, and 15 bases lay outside the gene matches. The CDR3 is CATSRVGGPPRGPSYEQYF. The CDR3 DNA sequence: TGTGCCACCAGCAGAGTGGGGGGACCTCCCAGGGGGCCATCCTACGAGCAGTACTTC.

This clone was seen a single time. The gene calls are TRBV15 and TRBJ1-5; D remains unclear. V gave up 6 bases and J gave up 9 bases, with 21 bases separating them. Germline CDR1 is LNHNV and CDR2 is YYDKDF (reference sequence). CDR3 length equals 15 residues. The CDR3 coding sequence is TGTGCCACCAGAGCGGGCAGTGCCATATCATCGCCCCAGCATTTT. It translates to CATRAGSAISSPQHF.